This T cell receptor beta chain was obtained from a study of OX40 agonist ivuxolimab in advanced cancers. The table came from immunoSEQ multiplex PCR; TCRdb's copy has only in-frame clones and leaves some out. The data hold about 47,000 clones, with roughly 79% observed a single time. The CDR3 sequence is 13 residues long. V shed 1 base and J shed 4 bases, with 7 bases lying between them. Per the germline V gene, CDR1 is SGHDN and CDR2 is FVKESK. Sequencing was performed on CD4+ or CD8+ T cells sorted from blood, taken in a trial of the OX40 agonist ivuxolimab. The chain employs TRBV14 and TRBJ1-2, with D unclear. This TCR was recovered from an adult with an advanced solid tumor such as melanoma, head and neck, liver or kidney cancer. The CDR3 is CASSQVGLYGYTF. CDR3 nucleotides: TGTGCCAGCAGCCAAGTGGGCCTCTATGGCTACACCTTC.